This TCR beta chain appears in the sequencing data of a study of graft-versus-host responses after intestinal transplantation. At the level of the study: Recipients obtained multivisceral, liver-intestinal, or isolated intestinal transplants. Each recipient received anti-thymocyte globulin induction, then tacrolimus and steroids for around 3 years. General study points: Declining HvG levels early post-transplant were linked to peak circulating GvH clone levels. Some GvH clones appeared in ileal mucosa or blood before recipient bone marrow.

Note on this clone: No antigen is known for it.

Profiled with immunoSEQ multiplex PCR; TCRdb holds only in-frame clones, not every one. The sample has 77,000 or so clones, 92% seen once. The CDR3 extends over 15 amino acids. The V and J ends lost 0 bases and 2 bases respectively, with 10 bases between them. CDR1 and CDR2 (germline): SGDLS, YYNGEE. The source material was PBMCs, sampled 98 days after intestinal transplantation. The gene calls are TRBV9 and TRBJ2-3, with D possibly matching TRBD2 (5 bases). This receptor was obtained from a human patient who received an intestinal transplant, so some T cells may come from the graft donor. The CDR3 sequence is CASSVEGVYTDTQYF. The DNA for the CDR3 is TGTGCCAGCAGCGTAGAGGGAGTCTACACAGATACGCAGTATTTT.